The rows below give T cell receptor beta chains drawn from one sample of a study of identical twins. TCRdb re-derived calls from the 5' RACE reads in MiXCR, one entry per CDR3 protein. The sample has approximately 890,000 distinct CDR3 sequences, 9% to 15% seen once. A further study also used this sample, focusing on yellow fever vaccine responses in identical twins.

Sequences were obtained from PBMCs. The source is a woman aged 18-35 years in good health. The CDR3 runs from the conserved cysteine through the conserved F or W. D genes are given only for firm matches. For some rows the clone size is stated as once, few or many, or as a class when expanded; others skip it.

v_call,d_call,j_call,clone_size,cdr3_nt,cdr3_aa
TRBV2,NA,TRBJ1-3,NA,TGTGCCAGCACTCCCCGGCCTGGAAACACCATATATTTT,CASTPRPGNTIYF
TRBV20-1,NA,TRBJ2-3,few,TGCAGTGCTCCACTCCTTTTGGACTACGACACAGATACGCAGTATTTT,CSAPLLLDYDTDTQYF
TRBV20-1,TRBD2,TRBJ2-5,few,TGCAGTGCCCTTCCTAGCGGAGACCAAGAGACCCAGTACTTC,CSALPSGDQETQYF
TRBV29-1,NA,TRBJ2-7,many,TGCAGCGCTATCCGGGCTGACGGCTACGAGCAGTACTTC,CSAIRADGYEQYF
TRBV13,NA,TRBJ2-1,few,TGTGCCAGCAGCTTAGGCCCAGGAGGTTTCAATGAGCAGTTCTTC,CASSLGPGGFNEQFF
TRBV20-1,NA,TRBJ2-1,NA,TGCAGTGCTATCTCGGACTACGGGTCTGAGCAGTTCTTC,CSAISDYGSEQFF
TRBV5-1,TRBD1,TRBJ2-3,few,TGCGCCAGCCGGCGAGGACAGGAGCCCGATACGCAGTATTTT,CASRRGQEPDTQYF
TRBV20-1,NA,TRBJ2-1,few,TGCAGTGCTAGAGTCGAGACAGGTTTCGGTGAGCAGTTCTTC,CSARVETGFGEQFF
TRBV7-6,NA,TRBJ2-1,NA,TGTGCCAGCAGCTTGGGGCGGGGCAGGAATGTCAATGAGCAGTTCTTC,CASSLGRGRNVNEQFF
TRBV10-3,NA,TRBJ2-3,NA,TGTGCCATCAGTGTTGGGGGAGATACGCAGTATTTT,CAISVGGDTQYF
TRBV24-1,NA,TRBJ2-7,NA,TGTGCCACCAGTCCAAGACAGGAGACCTACGAGCAGTACTTC,CATSPRQETYEQYF